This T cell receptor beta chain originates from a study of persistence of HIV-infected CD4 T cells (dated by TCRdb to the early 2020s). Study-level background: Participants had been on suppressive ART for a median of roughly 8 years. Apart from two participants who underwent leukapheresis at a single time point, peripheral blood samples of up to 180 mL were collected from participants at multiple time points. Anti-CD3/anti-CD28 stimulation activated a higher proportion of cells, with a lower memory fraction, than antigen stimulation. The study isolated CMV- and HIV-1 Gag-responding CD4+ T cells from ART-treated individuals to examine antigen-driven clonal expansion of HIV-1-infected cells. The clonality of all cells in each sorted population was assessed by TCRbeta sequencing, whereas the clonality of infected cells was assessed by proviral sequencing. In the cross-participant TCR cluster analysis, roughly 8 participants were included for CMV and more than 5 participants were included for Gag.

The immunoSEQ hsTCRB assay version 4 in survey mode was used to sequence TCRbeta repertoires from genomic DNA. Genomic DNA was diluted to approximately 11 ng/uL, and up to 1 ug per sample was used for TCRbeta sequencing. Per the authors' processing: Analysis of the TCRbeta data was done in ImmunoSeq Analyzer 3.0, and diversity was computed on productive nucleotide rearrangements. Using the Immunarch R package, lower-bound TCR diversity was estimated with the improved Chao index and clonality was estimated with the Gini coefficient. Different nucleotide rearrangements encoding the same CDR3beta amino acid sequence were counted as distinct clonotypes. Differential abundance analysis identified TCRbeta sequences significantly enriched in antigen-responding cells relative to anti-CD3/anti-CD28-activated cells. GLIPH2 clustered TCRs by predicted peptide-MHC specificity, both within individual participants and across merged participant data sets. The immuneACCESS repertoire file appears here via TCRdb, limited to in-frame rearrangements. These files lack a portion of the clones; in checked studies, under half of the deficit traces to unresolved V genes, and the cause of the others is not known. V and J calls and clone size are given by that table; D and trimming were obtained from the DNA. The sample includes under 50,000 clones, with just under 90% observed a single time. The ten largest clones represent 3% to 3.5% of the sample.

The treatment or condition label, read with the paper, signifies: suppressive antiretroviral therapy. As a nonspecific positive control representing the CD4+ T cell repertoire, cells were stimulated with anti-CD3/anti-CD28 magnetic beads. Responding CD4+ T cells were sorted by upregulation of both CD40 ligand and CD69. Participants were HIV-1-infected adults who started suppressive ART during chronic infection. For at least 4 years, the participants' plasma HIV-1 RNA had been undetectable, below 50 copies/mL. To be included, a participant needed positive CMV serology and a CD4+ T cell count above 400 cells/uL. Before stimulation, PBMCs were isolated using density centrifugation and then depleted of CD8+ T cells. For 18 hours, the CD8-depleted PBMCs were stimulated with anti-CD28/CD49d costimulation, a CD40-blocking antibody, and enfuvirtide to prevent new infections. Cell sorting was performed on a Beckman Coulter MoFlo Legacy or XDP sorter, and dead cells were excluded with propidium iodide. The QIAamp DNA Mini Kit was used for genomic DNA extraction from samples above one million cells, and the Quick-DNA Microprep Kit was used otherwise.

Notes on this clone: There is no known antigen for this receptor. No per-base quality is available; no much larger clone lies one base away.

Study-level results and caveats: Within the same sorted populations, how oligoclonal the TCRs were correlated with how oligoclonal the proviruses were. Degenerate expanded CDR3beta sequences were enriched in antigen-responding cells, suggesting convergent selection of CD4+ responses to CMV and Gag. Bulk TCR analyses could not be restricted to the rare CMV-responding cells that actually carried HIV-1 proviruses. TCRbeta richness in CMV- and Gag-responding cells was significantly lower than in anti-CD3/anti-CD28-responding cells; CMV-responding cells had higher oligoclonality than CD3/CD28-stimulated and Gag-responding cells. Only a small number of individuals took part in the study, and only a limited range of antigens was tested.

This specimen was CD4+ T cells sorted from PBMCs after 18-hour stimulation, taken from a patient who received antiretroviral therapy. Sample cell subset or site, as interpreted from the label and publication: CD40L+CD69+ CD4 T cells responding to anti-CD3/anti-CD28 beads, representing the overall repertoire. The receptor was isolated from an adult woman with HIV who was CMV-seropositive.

The nucleotide sequence is TGCAGTGCTAGTGGGGGCTCAGATACGCAGTATTTT. The resulting protein is CSASGGSDTQYF. Recombination connected TRBV20-1 to TRBJ2-3, and the D gene may be TRBD1, 6 bases matching. The V end loses 3 bases and the J end loses 4 bases, and a stretch of 8 bases separates them. The CDR3 has 12 amino acids, counting the end cysteine and phenylalanine. Of all the DNA, just the CDR3 is kept, 36 bases in frame from base 1. The germline V gene (reference sequence) sets CDR1 to DFQATT and CDR2 to SNEGSKA.